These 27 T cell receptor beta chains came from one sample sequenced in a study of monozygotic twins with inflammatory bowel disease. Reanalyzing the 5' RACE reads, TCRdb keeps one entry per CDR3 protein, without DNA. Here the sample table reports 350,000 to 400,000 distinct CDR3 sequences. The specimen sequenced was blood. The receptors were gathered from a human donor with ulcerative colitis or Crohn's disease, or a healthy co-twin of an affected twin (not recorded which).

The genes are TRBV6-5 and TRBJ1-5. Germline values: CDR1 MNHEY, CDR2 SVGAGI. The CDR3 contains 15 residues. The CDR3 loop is CASSSSRRSNQPQHF.

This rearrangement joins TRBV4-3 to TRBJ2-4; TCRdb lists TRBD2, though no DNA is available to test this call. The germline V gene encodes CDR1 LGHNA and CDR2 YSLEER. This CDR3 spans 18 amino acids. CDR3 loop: CASSQERLRGGAKNIQYF.

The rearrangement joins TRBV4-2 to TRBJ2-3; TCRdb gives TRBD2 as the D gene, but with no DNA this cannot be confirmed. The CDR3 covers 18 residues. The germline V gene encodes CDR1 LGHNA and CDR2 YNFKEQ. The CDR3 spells CASSLLGVAGEATDTQYF.

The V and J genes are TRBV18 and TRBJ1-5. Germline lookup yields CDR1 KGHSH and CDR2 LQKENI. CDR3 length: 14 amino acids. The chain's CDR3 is CASSPGEGNQPQHF.

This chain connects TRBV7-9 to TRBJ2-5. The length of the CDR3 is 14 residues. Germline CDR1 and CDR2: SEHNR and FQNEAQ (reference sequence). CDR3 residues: CASTTAVVQETQYF.

CDR3 residues: CSARGQLNTEAFF. V and J are TRBV20-1 and TRBJ1-1. CDR1 DFQATT and CDR2 SNEGSKA come from the germline V gene (reference sequence). There are 13 residues in the CDR3.

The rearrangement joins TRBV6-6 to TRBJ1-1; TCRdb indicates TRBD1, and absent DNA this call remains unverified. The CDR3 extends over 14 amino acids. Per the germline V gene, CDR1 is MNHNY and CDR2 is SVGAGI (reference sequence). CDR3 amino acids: CASMGWGGNTEAFF.

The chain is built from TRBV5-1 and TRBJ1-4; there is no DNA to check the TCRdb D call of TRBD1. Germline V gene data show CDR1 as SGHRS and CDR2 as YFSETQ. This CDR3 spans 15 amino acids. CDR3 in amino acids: CASSPYRAQNEKLFF.

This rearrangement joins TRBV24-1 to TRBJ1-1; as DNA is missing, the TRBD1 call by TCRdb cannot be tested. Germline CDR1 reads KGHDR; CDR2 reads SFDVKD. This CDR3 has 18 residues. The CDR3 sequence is CATSDFWDPGENDTEAFF.

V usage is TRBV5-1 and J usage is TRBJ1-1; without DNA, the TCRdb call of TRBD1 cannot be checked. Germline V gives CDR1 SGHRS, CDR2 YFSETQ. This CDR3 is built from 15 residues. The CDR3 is CASSLPETGYTEAFF. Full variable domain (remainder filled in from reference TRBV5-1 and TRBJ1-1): KAGVTQTPRYLIKTRGQQVTLSCSPISGHRSVSWYQQTPGQGLQFLFEYFSETQRNKGNFPGRFSGRQFSNSRSEMNVSTLELGDSALYLCASSLPETGYTEAFFGQGTRLTVV.

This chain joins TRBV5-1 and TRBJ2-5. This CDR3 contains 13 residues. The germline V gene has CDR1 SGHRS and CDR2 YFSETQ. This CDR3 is CASSYPFQETQYF.

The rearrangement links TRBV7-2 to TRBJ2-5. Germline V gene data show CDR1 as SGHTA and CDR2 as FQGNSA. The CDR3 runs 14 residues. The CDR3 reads CASSLEIVQETQYF.

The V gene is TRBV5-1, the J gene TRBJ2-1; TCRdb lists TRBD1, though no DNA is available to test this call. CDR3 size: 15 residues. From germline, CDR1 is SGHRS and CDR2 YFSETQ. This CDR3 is CASSLGLDRGNEQFF.

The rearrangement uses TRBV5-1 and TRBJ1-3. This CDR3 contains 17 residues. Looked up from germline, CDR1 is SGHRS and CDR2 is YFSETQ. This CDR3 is CASSLAPTDVSGNTIYF. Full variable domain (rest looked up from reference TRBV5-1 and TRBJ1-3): KAGVTQTPRYLIKTRGQQVTLSCSPISGHRSVSWYQQTPGQGLQFLFEYFSETQRNKGNFPGRFSGRQFSNSRSEMNVSTLELGDSALYLCASSLAPTDVSGNTIYFGEGSWLTVV.

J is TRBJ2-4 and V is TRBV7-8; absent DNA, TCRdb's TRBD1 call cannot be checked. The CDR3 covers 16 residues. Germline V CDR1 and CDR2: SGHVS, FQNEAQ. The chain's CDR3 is CASSYTGTLSKNIQYF. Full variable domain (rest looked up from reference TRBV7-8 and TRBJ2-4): GAGVSQSPRYKVAKRGQDVALRCDPISGHVSLFWYQQALGQGPEFLTYFQNEAQLDKSGLPSDRFFAERPEGSVSTLKIQRTQQEDSAVYLCASSYTGTLSKNIQYFGAGTRLSVL.

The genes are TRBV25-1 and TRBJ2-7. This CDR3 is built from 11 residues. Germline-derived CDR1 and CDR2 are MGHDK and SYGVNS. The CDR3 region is CASSDVYEQYF.

The CDR3 region is CASSNRAGVGEKLFF. The chain has TRBV7-9 and TRBJ1-4; TCRdb reports TRBD1, a call that lacks DNA to check it against. The CDR3 totals 15 residues. Germline assignment: CDR1 SEHNR and CDR2 FQNEAQ (reference sequence).

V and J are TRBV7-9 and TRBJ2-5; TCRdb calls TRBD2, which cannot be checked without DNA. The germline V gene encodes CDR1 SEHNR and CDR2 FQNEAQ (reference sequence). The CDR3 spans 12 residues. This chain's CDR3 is CASGTSLETQYF.

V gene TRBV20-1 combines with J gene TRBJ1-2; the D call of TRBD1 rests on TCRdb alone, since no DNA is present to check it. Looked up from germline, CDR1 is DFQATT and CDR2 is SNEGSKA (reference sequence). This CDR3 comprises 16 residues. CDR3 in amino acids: CSPLSSSGTEDYGYTF.

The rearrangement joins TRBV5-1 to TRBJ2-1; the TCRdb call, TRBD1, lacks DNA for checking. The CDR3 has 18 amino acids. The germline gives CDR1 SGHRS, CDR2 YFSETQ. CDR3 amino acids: CASSLVAIGGGGDNEQFF.

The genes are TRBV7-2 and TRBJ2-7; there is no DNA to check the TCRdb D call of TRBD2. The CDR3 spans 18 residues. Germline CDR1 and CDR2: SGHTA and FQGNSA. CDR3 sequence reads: CASSLWLAGDYTSYEQYF.

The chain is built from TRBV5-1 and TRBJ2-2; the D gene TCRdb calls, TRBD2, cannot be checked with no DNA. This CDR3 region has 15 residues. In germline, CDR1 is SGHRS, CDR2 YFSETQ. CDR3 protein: CASSWTSGNTGELFF.

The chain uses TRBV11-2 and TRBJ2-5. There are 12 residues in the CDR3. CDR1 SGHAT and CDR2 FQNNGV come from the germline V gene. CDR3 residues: CASSPLKETQYF. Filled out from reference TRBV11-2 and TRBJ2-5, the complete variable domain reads EAGVAQSPRYKIIEKRQSVAFWCNPISGHATLYWYQQILGQGPKLLIQFQNNGVVDDSQLPKDRFSAERLKGVDSTLKIQPAKLEDSAVYLCASSPLKETQYFGPGTRLLVL.

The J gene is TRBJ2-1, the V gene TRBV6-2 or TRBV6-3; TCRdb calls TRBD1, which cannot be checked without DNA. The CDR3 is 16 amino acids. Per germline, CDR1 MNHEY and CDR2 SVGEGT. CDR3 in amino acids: CASSRAVVFSLHEQFF.

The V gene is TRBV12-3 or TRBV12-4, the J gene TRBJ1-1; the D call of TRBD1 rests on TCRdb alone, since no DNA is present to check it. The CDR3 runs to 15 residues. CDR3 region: CASSFWQGAATEAFF.

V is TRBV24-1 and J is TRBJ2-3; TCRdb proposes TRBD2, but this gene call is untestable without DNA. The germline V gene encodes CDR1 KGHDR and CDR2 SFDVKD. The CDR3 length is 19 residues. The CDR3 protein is CATSDSPRTSGKSTDTQYF.

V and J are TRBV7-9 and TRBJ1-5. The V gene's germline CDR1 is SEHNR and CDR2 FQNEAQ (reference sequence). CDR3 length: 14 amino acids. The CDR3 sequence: CASSYDGSNQPQHF.